The T cell receptor (beta chain) described here comes from a study of cytomegalovirus exposure and HLA in healthy donors. Study information: There were approximately 400 genotyped donors. Of these, 75% to 90% fell in the genetic ancestry cluster associated with self-reported Caucasian donors.

Broader study findings: Reportedly, diagnosis of cytomegalovirus status by the classifier showed high specificity and sensitivity.

PCR employed 60 Vbeta and 13 Jbeta primers. The data were produced by immunoSEQ multiplex PCR, yet TCRdb's version contains in-frame clones alone and is incomplete. The sample shows approximately 190,000 clones, 78% of them seen only once. V lost 7 bases and J 1 base, leaving 16 bases between the germline ends. Germline-derived CDR1 and CDR2 are MNHNS and SASEGT. The CDR3 runs to 15 residues. To note about this clone: Its cognate antigen is unknown.

Every donor was a healthy person donating bone marrow. The sequence came from a woman in her 30s in good health and CMV-seropositive. The chain links TRBV6-1 to TRBJ1-2; a possible D gene is TRBD1 (6 bases). Material: PBMCs. The CDR3 DNA reads TGTGCCAGCACCTCCCTTCACAGGGTTAACTATGGCTACACCTTC. Its protein is CASTSLHRVNYGYTF.